One T cell receptor beta chain is described in this entry. The source of the sample is a study of cytomegalovirus exposure and HLA in healthy donors. Germline lookup yields CDR1 SGHVS and CDR2 FQNEAQ. CDR3 length equals 13 residues. V was shortened by 5 bases and J by 1 base, with 8 bases between the two germline ends. This PCR relied on a set of 60 Vbeta primers and 13 Jbeta primers. Assay: immunoSEQ multiplex PCR; the TCRdb copy retains only in-frame clones and omits some. In the table there are approximately 110,000 clones, roughly three fifths of which are singletons. This TCR was recovered from a man between 25 and 39 years old in good health and CMV-seropositive. This sequence joins TRBV7-8 and TRBJ1-1, with D possibly TRBD1 on 5 matching bases. Sample: PBMCs. CDR3 residues: CASSITGNTEAFF. The CDR3 coding sequence is TGTGCCAGCAGCATTACAGGGAACACTGAAGCTTTCTTT.